This T cell receptor (beta chain) appears in the sequencing data of a study of blood T cell repertoires in COVID-19. On the study more broadly: Collection of acute and convalescent COVID-19 samples took place in the United States, Italy and Spain. PBMCs, B-cell-depleted T cells, or T cells provided the cDNA or gDNA that made up the material.

V lost 4 bases, J lost 8 bases, and 8 bases stayed unmatched. The CDR3 length is 13 residues. CDR1 is SGHRS, CDR2 YFSETQ, per germline. Clones were sequenced by immunoSEQ multiplex PCR, and TCRdb holds only the in-frame ones, with some missing. The sample has roughly 130,000 clones; roughly 90% are singletons. Sequenced material: peripheral blood. This receptor was taken from a man aged 40-49 years with acute or convalescent COVID-19. The rearrangement uses TRBV5-1 and TRBJ1-1, with 7 bases aligning to TRBD1. CDR3 protein: CASSLGTVGEAFF. The CDR3, as DNA: TGCGCCAGCAGCCTAGGGACAGTCGGCGAAGCTTTCTTT.